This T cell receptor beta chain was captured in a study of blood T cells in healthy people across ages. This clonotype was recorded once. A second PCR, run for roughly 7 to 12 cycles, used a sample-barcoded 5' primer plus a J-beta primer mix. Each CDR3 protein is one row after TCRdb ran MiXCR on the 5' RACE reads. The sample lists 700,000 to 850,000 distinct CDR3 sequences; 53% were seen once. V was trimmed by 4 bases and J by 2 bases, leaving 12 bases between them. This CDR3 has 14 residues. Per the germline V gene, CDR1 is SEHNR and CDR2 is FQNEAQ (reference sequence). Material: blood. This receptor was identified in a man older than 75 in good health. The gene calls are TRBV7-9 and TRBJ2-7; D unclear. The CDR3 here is CASSSPRSTYEQYF. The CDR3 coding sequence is TGTGCCAGCAGCTCTCCGCGGAGCACCTACGAGCAGTACTTC.